The 14 T cell receptor beta chains reported below all come from one sample, sequenced in a study of cytomegalovirus exposure and HLA in healthy donors. Amplification used 60 Vbeta primers and 13 Jbeta primers. Clones were sequenced by immunoSEQ multiplex PCR, and TCRdb holds only the in-frame ones, with some missing. The table records some 200,000 clones, about 77% of them present only once. Sequencing used PBMCs. These receptors were taken from a woman aged 30 to 39 in good health and CMV-seronegative.

As DNA, the CDR3 is TGTGCCTGGGGGACTTCTACCTACGAGCAGTACTTC. The encoded protein is CAWGTSTYEQYF. The genes are TRBV30 and TRBJ2-7; D may be TRBD2 (6 bases). The germline V and J ends were trimmed by 5 bases and 2 bases, with 10 bases remaining between them. The CDR3 runs 12 residues. Germline V gene sequence: CDR1 GTSNPN, CDR2 SVGIG (reference sequence).

The chain recombines TRBV11-3 with TRBJ2-2; 10 bases line up with TRBD1. J gave up 7 bases and V 5 bases, and 10 bases lay outside the gene matches. Germline V gene data show CDR1 as SGHNT and CDR2 as YENEEA. The CDR3 is made up of 16 amino acids. The CDR3 is CASSVGQGGIGGELFF. The CDR3 coding sequence is TGTGCCAGCAGCGTCGGACAGGGGGGAATCGGCGGGGAGCTGTTTTTT.

The gene calls are TRBV5-1 and TRBJ2-2; D ambiguous. This CDR3 has 15 amino acids. Germline V gene data show CDR1 as SGHRS and CDR2 as YFSETQ. Trimming stripped 0 bases from V and 4 bases from J, with 10 bases between. Here the CDR3 reads CASSLGRQSTGELFF. The CDR3 DNA reads as TGCGCCAGCAGCTTGGGGCGACAATCCACCGGGGAGCTGTTTTTT.

The J gene is TRBJ2-7, the V gene TRBV18; perhaps TRBD2 as D (5 bases). Germline lookup yields CDR1 KGHSH and CDR2 LQKENI. This CDR3 is 16 amino acids long. Trimming cost V 0 bases and J 2 bases, with 14 bases left between them. The CDR3 sequence: CASSPPERTHPYEQYF. Here the CDR3 DNA reads TGTGCCAGCTCACCACCAGAAAGGACTCATCCCTACGAGCAGTACTTC.

This rearrangement joins TRBV6-1 to TRBJ1-5; no clear D gene. The CDR3 contains 14 residues. V was trimmed by 3 bases and J by 5 bases, leaving 11 bases between them. Per the germline V gene, CDR1 is MNHNS and CDR2 is SASEGT. For the CDR3, the DNA is TGTGCCAGCAGTGAGAATGGCGGGGATCAGCCCCAGCATTTT. Translation: CASSENGGDQPQHF.

Of note for this clone: Germline and junction disagree at one end, which may indicate a read error. V and J are TRBV6-5 and TRBJ1-2, with 8 bases fitting TRBD1. Germline V gene data show CDR1 as MNHEY and CDR2 as SVGAGI. This CDR3 is 16 amino acids long. CDR3 DNA: TGTGCCAGCAGTTCCAAGACGCAGGGGGCGGTATATGGCTACCCCTTC. Its translation is CASSSKTQGAVYGYPF.

The rearrangement uses TRBV7-9 and TRBJ1-1; D may be TRBD1 (5 bases). The CDR3 is 13 residues long. V was cut by 5 bases and J by 8 bases, with 15 bases left in between. CDR1 and CDR2 from the germline V gene are SEHNR and FQNEAQ (reference sequence). CDR3 protein: CASSPGGAVEAFF. CDR3 DNA sequence: TGTGCCAGCAGCCCAGGCGGGGCAGTAGAAGCTTTCTTT.

CDR3 in DNA: TGCGCCAGCAGCTTGGGATCCAGCGACGCCTACGAGCAGTACTTC. Protein: CASSLGSSDAYEQYF. This rearrangement joins TRBV5-1 to TRBJ2-7; D not resolved. Trimming cost V 0 bases and J 2 bases, with 12 bases left between them. Germline V gene data show CDR1 as SGHRS and CDR2 as YFSETQ. CDR3 size: 15 residues.

J is TRBJ1-2 and V is TRBV12-5; 8 nucleotides match TRBD1. J lost 4 bases, V lost 6 bases, and 7 bases had no gene match. This CDR3 is 14 amino acids long. Germline values: CDR1 LGHNT, CDR2 FRNRAP. The CDR3 nucleotides read TGTGCTAGTGGGCCCCAAACAGGGGGCTATGGCTACACCTTC. This codes for CASGPQTGGYGYTF.

This clone was observed a few times. The rearrangement links TRBV7-9 to TRBJ2-5; no clear D gene. This CDR3 comprises 13 residues. Germline V gene lookup returns CDR1 SEHNR and CDR2 FQNEAQ (reference sequence). With 5 bases removed from V and 5 bases from J, the gap between germline ends came to 12 bases. CDR3 sequence: CASSHVPRETQYF. CDR3 in DNA: TGTGCCAGCAGCCACGTCCCGAGGGAGACCCAGTACTTC.

The chain is built from TRBV9 and TRBJ1-3; tentatively, D is TRBD1 (5 bases). The germline V gene has CDR1 SGDLS and CDR2 YYNGEE. Trimming cost V 2 bases and J 4 bases, with 10 bases left between them. The CDR3 totals 14 residues. CDR3 in DNA: TGTGCCAGCAGCGTTGGGACTACAGGAAACACCATATATTTT. Its translation: CASSVGTTGNTIYF.

V gene TRBV5-4 combines with J gene TRBJ2-3; D possibly corresponds to TRBD2 (6 bases). Deletions cut 4 bases from V and 9 bases from J, with 12 bases between. Germline V gene data show CDR1 as SGHNT and CDR2 as YYREEE (reference sequence). The CDR3 totals 12 residues. The CDR3 nucleotides are TGTGCCAGCAGCCCCGAGGAGGGGACGCAGTATTTT. The encoded protein is CASSPEEGTQYF.

V and J are TRBV9 and TRBJ2-2; possible D gene TRBD1, 5 bases. The germline V gene has CDR1 SGDLS and CDR2 YYNGEE. The CDR3 has 16 residues. The germline V and J ends were trimmed by 5 bases and 2 bases, with 16 bases remaining between them. The CDR3 loop reads CASSPWGSYNTGELFF. The CDR3 DNA sequence: TGTGCCAGCAGTCCTTGGGGCAGCTATAACACCGGGGAGCTGTTTTTT.

The chain uses TRBV5-1 and TRBJ1-1; no firm D call. The CDR3 totals 15 residues. Trimming took off 1 base at V and 0 bases at J, with 10 bases between the two ends. Germline V lookup: CDR1 SGHRS, CDR2 YFSETQ. The CDR3 loop is CASSLSADMNTEAFF. The CDR3 DNA is TGCGCCAGCAGCTTGTCGGCGGATATGAACACTGAAGCTTTCTTT.